The 18 T cell receptor beta chains below were found in one sample sequenced in a study of T cell repertoires in cytomegalovirus infection. TCRdb reanalysed the reads using MiXCR and keeps one entry per CDR3 protein. The sample contains 630,000 or so distinct CDR3 sequences, approximately 24% of which appear only once. The sample taken for sequencing was CD8+ T cells from PBMCs. The receptors here all came from a human donor in good health (CMV status not recorded). Some clones in this sample may be carry-over from other donors' samples.

V usage is TRBV29-1 and J usage is TRBJ1-1, with D possibly being TRBD1 (6 bases). The CDR3 totals 14 residues. CDR1 SQVTM and CDR2 ANQGSEA come from the germline V gene. The V end lost 4 bases, the J end lost 0 bases, and 12 bases lay between the germline ends. This CDR3 reads CSVGLWDMNTEAFF. For the CDR3, the DNA is TGCAGCGTTGGGCTTTGGGACATGAACACTGAAGCTTTCTTT.

With regard to this clonotype: A read error may account for a junction end that differs from germline. This chain joins TRBV5-3 and TRBJ1-1; maybe TRBD1 (6 bases). TRBV5-3 is identified as an open reading frame with a role that is uncertain. The CDR3 is 13 amino acids. The CDR3 DNA is TGTGCCAGCAGCTACGGGGAGGGGGCTGAAGCTTTCTTT. Its translation is CASSYGEGAEAFF.

This clonotype has only a few counts. The V call is TRBV7-9, the J call TRBJ2-7, with TRBD1 as a possible D gene (6 bases). Trimming cost V 5 bases and J 3 bases, with 11 bases left between them. The germline V gene has CDR1 SEHNR and CDR2 FQNEAQ (reference sequence). This CDR3 has 13 residues. DNA for the CDR3: TGTGCCAGCAGCCCGGACAGCATCTACGAGCAGTACTTC. This sequence encodes CASSPDSIYEQYF. The full variable domain, in which reference TRBV7-9 and TRBJ2-7 provide the parts outside the CDR3, is DTGVSQNPRHKITKRGQNVTFRCDPISEHNRLYWYRQTLGQGPEFLTYFQNEAQLEKSRLLSDRFSAERPKGSFSTLEIQRTEQGDSAMYLCASSPDSIYEQYFGPGTRLTVT.

This sequence joins TRBV5-5 and TRBJ1-5, with a weak D call TRBD1 (5 bases). The CDR3 loop spans 16 amino acids. Trimming shortened V by 0 bases and J by 3 bases, and 13 bases separated the two germline ends. CDR1 is SGHKS and CDR2 is YYEKEE in the germline V gene (reference sequence). The CDR3 DNA is TGTGCCAGCAGCTTGGTCGGGGGGGTTCTCAATCAGCCCCAGCATTTT. Amino acids: CASSLVGGVLNQPQHF.

V gene TRBV6-2 or TRBV6-3 combines with J gene TRBJ2-6; TRBD1 or TRBD2 may be the D gene (6 bases each). This CDR3 comprises 19 residues. CDR1 MNHEY and CDR2 SVGEGT come from the germline V gene. Trimming pared 2 bases from V and 0 bases from J, leaving 17 bases between. The CDR3 is CASSYPGGLWGSGANVLTF. The DNA for the CDR3 is TGTGCCAGCAGTTACCCCGGGGGCTTGTGGGGCTCTGGGGCCAACGTCCTGACTTTC.

This clonotype was picked up many times. V gene TRBV7-2 combines with J gene TRBJ2-1; D perhaps matches TRBD2 (7 bases). The CDR3 has 19 amino acids. The V end lost 1 base, the J end lost 0 bases, and 19 bases lay between the germline ends. Per germline, CDR1 SGHTA and CDR2 FQGNSA. The CDR3 DNA follows: TGTGCCAGCAGCTTAGTGGGGGGGCTCCCAATAAGCTCCTACAATGAGCAGTTCTTC. This gives the protein CASSLVGGLPISSYNEQFF.

The CDR3 protein is CSAREVLPNEQFF. CDR3 nucleotide sequence: TGCAGTGCTAGAGAAGTGCTCCCAAATGAGCAGTTCTTC. The chain uses TRBV20-1 and TRBJ2-1; no firm D call. CDR3 length: 13 amino acids. V shed 0 bases and J shed 7 bases, with 10 bases lying between them. Germline V gene lookup returns CDR1 DFQATT and CDR2 SNEGSKA (reference sequence).

The CDR3, as DNA: TGCAGTGCTAGTGGCCTTATTGAAGCTTTCTTT. This codes for CSASGLIEAFF. The rearrangement uses TRBV20-1 and TRBJ1-1; D gene unclear. V lost 3 bases, J lost 7 bases, and 9 bases lay in between. Germline V CDR1 and CDR2: DFQATT, SNEGSKA (reference sequence). This CDR3 is built from 11 residues.

V and J are TRBV11-1 and TRBJ2-1; D unclear. CDR3 length: 14 amino acids. With 7 bases removed from V and 7 bases from J, the gap between germline ends came to 17 bases. Germline CDR1 SGHAT, CDR2 FQDESV (reference sequence). The CDR3 reads CASTVPGRWNEQFF. CDR3 nucleotides: TGTGCCAGCACCGTTCCGGGTCGATGGAATGAGCAGTTCTTC.

The V and J genes are TRBV2 and TRBJ1-2; tentative D call: TRBD1 (5 bases). CDR1 and CDR2 from the germline V gene are SNHLY and FYNNEI. V shed 4 bases and J shed 1 base, with 7 bases lying between them. The CDR3 contains 13 residues. This CDR3 is CASSGGLNYGYTF. In nucleotides, the CDR3 is TGTGCCAGCAGTGGGGGACTTAACTATGGCTACACCTTC.

As regards this clonotype: This sequence may be a read error, since a much larger clone differs from it by one base. The chain links TRBV7-6 to TRBJ2-1; TRBD2 matches at 8 bases. This CDR3 is built from 15 residues. The germline V gene encodes CDR1 SGHVS and CDR2 FNYEAQ. For the CDR3, the DNA is TGTGCCAACAGCCCTCGTAGCGGGGTCCCGAATGTGCAGTTCTTC. Its protein is CANSPRSGVPNVQFF.

This chain connects TRBV6-2 or TRBV6-3 to TRBJ2-7; perhaps TRBD1 as D (6 bases). The CDR3 totals 16 residues. CDR1 and CDR2 from the germline V gene are MNHEY and SVGEGT. V was pared by 6 bases and J by 2 bases, with 20 bases between. The chain's CDR3 is CASRKGGETGTYEQYV. The CDR3 DNA reads TGTGCCAGCAGAAAAGGGGGTGAAACAGGTACCTACGAGCAGTACGTC.

The table lists this clonotype with a few counts. The CDR3 nucleotides read TGTGCCAGCAGTCCTGATTCAGGGAAAGGGTATGGCTACACCTTC. Amino acid sequence: CASSPDSGKGYGYTF. The chain links TRBV6-5 to TRBJ1-2; D might be TRBD1 (5 bases). The germline CDR1 and CDR2 sequences are MNHEY and SVGAGI. V shed 5 bases and J shed 5 bases, with 18 bases lying between them. This CDR3 is built from 15 residues.

This clonotype was seen just once. The chain combines TRBV29-1 with TRBJ1-1; D is uncertain. CDR1 and CDR2 from the germline V gene are SQVTM and ANQGSEA. Between the trimmed V and J ends, which lost 0 bases and 7 bases, there was a span of 6 bases. The CDR3 has 11 residues. CDR3 loop: CSVEDGFEAFF. In nucleotides, the CDR3 is TGCAGCGTTGAAGATGGCTTTGAAGCTTTCTTT.

This clonotype appeared a few times. The chain carries TRBV28 and TRBJ1-6; 8 nucleotides line up with TRBD1. The J segment lost 7 bases and the V segment lost 4 bases, leaving 6 bases of the junction unmatched. CDR1 MDHEN and CDR2 SYDVKM come from the germline V gene. The CDR3 covers 15 residues. The CDR3 sequence is CASSSRQGRNSPLHF. The DNA of the CDR3 is TGTGCCAGCAGTTCCCGACAGGGGAGGAATTCACCCCTCCACTTT.

This clonotype was seen more than once but under ten times. The chain links TRBV29-1 to TRBJ2-2; 7 bases fit TRBD1. J was trimmed by 5 bases and V by 7 bases; bases with no gene match: 7. CDR1 is SQVTM and CDR2 is ANQGSEA in the germline V gene. The CDR3 has 13 amino acids. The CDR3 nucleotides read TGCAGCGGGGTTGACAGGGCGACCGGGGAGCTGTTTTTT. Translation gives CSGVDRATGELFF.

This clonotype appeared a few times. The CDR3 bases are TGTGCCGGGTCGGAGACAGGGTATAACACCGAGCAGTACTTC. This sequence encodes CAGSETGYNTEQYF. V usage is TRBV7-6 and J usage is TRBJ2-7; TRBD1 matches at 7 bases. V gave up 11 bases and J gave up 6 bases; unmatched junction bases: 16. This CDR3 comprises 14 residues. Germline V CDR1 and CDR2: SGHVS, FNYEAQ.

This clonotype was observed a handful of times. V usage is TRBV29-1 and J usage is TRBJ2-1, with 7 bases identical to TRBD1. J gave up 0 bases and V 1 base, and 9 bases lay outside the gene matches. The germline gives CDR1 SQVTM, CDR2 ANQGSEA. The CDR3 is made up of 17 amino acids. CDR3 region: CSVEGLVDRSSYNEQFF. In DNA, the CDR3 is TGCAGCGTTGAAGGTTTAGTGGACAGGAGCTCCTACAATGAGCAGTTCTTC.